This TCR beta chain was captured by sequencing in a study of OX40 agonist ivuxolimab in advanced cancers. V lost 0 bases, J lost 7 bases, and 17 bases lay in between. CDR3 size: 17 residues. From germline, CDR1 is SGHDT and CDR2 YYEEEE. Sequenced by immunoSEQ multiplex PCR; TCRdb stores in-frame clones only, minus some. The data contain roughly 110,000 clones, 90% of them seen just once; the ten biggest clones take up 0.48%. The sequence derives from an adult with an advanced solid tumor such as melanoma, head and neck, liver or kidney cancer. The gene calls are TRBV5-6 and TRBJ1-6, with D perhaps TRBD1 (5 bases). Sequences were derived from CD4+ or CD8+ T cells sorted from blood, sampled in a trial of the OX40 agonist ivuxolimab. CDR3 sequence reads: CASSLEKTQVPNSPLHF. In DNA form, the CDR3 reads TGTGCCAGCAGCTTGGAGAAGACACAGGTCCCCAATTCACCCCTCCACTTT.